These 8 T cell receptor beta chains were sequenced from one sample in a study of identical twins. TCRdb ran MiXCR on the 5' RACE reads and lists one entry per CDR3 protein. The sample consists of 460,000 or so distinct CDR3 sequences, 13% to 15% of them appearing once. The same sample was also studied in work on yellow fever vaccine responses in identical twins.

The sequenced sample was CD4+ T cells sorted from blood. These TCRs come from a woman under 30 in good health.

The V and J genes are TRBV2 and TRBJ1-6; 7 bases are shared with TRBD1. Germline trimming cut 4 bases from V and 7 bases from J; bases unmatched to any gene: 7. Germline V gene sequence: CDR1 SNHLY, CDR2 FYNNEI. The CDR3 extends over 15 amino acids. CDR3 sequence reads: CASSAEQGGNSPLHF. CDR3 coding DNA: TGTGCCAGCAGTGCTGAGCAGGGGGGCAATTCACCCCTCCACTTT. The full variable domain, rest sourced from reference TRBV2 and TRBJ1-6, is EPEVTQTPSHQVTQMGQEVILRCVPISNHLYFYWYRQILGQKVEFLVSFYNNEISEKSEIFDDQFSVERPDGSNFTLKIRSTKLEDSAMYFCASSAEQGGNSPLHFGNGTRLTVT.

This clonotype turned up a few times. The rearrangement links TRBV7-2 to TRBJ2-2, with 9 positions matching TRBD1. The CDR3 is 16 amino acids. CDR1 SGHTA and CDR2 FQGNSA come from the germline V gene. V shed 4 bases, J shed 4 bases, and the junction held 7 bases outside the gene matches. CDR3 amino acids: CASSSRDRVGTGELFF. The CDR3 DNA reads TGTGCCAGCAGCTCCCGGGACAGGGTGGGCACCGGGGAGCTGTTTTTT.

The rearrangement uses TRBV6-1 and TRBJ2-1; 9 nucleotides line up with TRBD1. The CDR3 is made up of 15 amino acids. V gave up 6 bases and J gave up 4 bases; unmatched junction bases: 7. Germline loops: CDR1 MNHNS, CDR2 SASEGT. DNA of the CDR3: TGTGCCAGCAGCAGGGACAGGGCTCTTTACAATGAGCAGTTCTTC. Amino acids: CASSRDRALYNEQFF.

This clonotype was counted ten times or more. The chain employs TRBV12-3 or TRBV12-4 and TRBJ2-1, with 9 positions matching TRBD1. The CDR3 loop spans 11 amino acids. V trimming: 6 bases; J trimming: 16 bases; junction bases outside the gene matches: 7. The DNA of the CDR3 is TGTGCCAGCAGCATCCGGGACAGGGTTTTCTTC. This gives the protein CASSIRDRVFF.

This clonotype was detected only a few times. The genes are TRBV3-1 and TRBJ2-7; D gene ambiguous. Trimming took off 1 base at V and 6 bases at J, with 7 bases between the two ends. The germline gives CDR1 LGHDT, CDR2 YNNKEL (reference sequence). The CDR3 totals 12 residues. The CDR3: CASSQAEREQYF. The CDR3 bases are TGTGCCAGCAGCCAAGCGGAGCGCGAGCAGTACTTC.

This chain links TRBV6-2 or TRBV6-3 with TRBJ2-1; possible D gene TRBD1, 6 bases. The germline V and J ends were trimmed by 0 bases and 14 bases, with 14 bases remaining between them. CDR3 size: 13 residues. Germline V gene data show CDR1 as MNHEY and CDR2 as SVGEGT. The CDR3 loop reads CASSYSFGQGKFF. The DNA of the CDR3 is TGTGCCAGCAGTTACTCGTTTGGGCAGGGGAAGTTCTTC.

The chain recombines TRBV10-3 with TRBJ2-1; 9 nucleotides match TRBD2. The CDR3 sequence is 14 residues long. The germline CDR1 and CDR2 sequences are ENHRY and SYGVKD. The trim removed 7 bases at V and 2 bases at J, leaving 3 bases unmatched. This CDR3 reads CAIMRLAAYNEQFF. In DNA, the CDR3 is TGTGCCATCATGAGACTAGCGGCCTACAATGAGCAGTTCTTC.

The chain carries TRBV10-2 and TRBJ2-7; either TRBD1 or TRBD2 may fit D (5 bases each). CDR1 is WSHSY and CDR2 is SAAADI in the germline V gene. This CDR3 region has 18 residues. V lost 2 bases and J 3 bases, leaving 23 bases between the germline ends. CDR3 region: CASSEKRGGLGQGYEQYF. In DNA, the CDR3 is TGCGCCAGCAGTGAGAAGAGGGGTGGACTCGGCCAGGGCTACGAGCAGTACTTC.